Below, 24 T cell receptor beta chains from the same sample are listed, as sequenced in a study of T cell repertoires in aging, cancer and after chemotherapy. The template was genomic DNA from peripheral blood, not RNA. A mixed TRB-A/B primer pool amplified rearranged TRB by multiplex touch-down PCR. TCRdb re-called the multiplex PCR reads with MiXCR, one entry per CDR3 protein. The data contain around 20,000 distinct CDR3 sequences, approximately 40% of them singletons. The sequencing input was blood. The origin of the receptors is a human donor with a solid tumor.

This clonotype has more than one count but fewer than ten. This rearrangement joins TRBV5-5 to TRBJ2-4, with D possibly being TRBD2 (6 bases). CDR1 is SGHKS and CDR2 is YYEKEE in the germline V gene (reference sequence). Trimming pared 9 bases from V and 0 bases from J, leaving 28 bases between. The CDR3 runs 19 residues. CDR3 nucleotides: TGTGCCATCGTCGAGGGAGGTTCGGGTCAGGGACTAGCCAAAAACATTCAGTACTTC. It translates to CAIVEGGSGQGLAKNIQYF.

This clonotype was counted between two and nine times. V and J are TRBV27 and TRBJ2-1, with TRBD2 matching over 9 bases. The junction had 4 bases not matched to a gene; V was cut back by 5 bases and J by 2 bases. Germline assignment: CDR1 MNHEY and CDR2 SMNVEV (reference sequence). This CDR3 comprises 15 residues. The CDR3 bases are TGTGCCAGCAGTCTCAGCGGGGGGACCTACAATGAGCAGTTCTTC. Its protein product is CASSLSGGTYNEQFF.

This chain connects TRBV6-2 or TRBV6-3 to TRBJ1-1, with 7 bases aligning to TRBD1. This CDR3 region has 13 residues. Per the germline V gene, CDR1 is MNHEY and CDR2 is SVGEGT. After removal of 5 bases from V and 4 bases from J, the junction contained 4 bases not matched to a gene. CDR3 nucleotides: TGTGCCAGCAGTCGACAGGGTAGCACTGAAGCTTTCTTT. Translated, it gives CASSRQGSTEAFF.

The rearrangement links TRBV24-1 to TRBJ2-2, with D unclear. V was trimmed by 5 bases and J by 7 bases, leaving 13 bases between them. This CDR3 is 14 amino acids long. CDR1 and CDR2 (germline): KGHDR, SFDVKD. CDR3 sequence reads: CATSVLPRDGELFF. The DNA of the CDR3 is TGTGCCACCAGTGTCCTCCCTAGGGACGGGGAGCTGTTTTTT.

V usage is TRBV27 and J usage is TRBJ1-5; the match to TRBD1 covers 7 bases. Per the germline V gene, CDR1 is MNHEY and CDR2 is SMNVEV (reference sequence). The CDR3 has 18 residues. Unmatched junction bases numbered 16, after V lost 2 bases and J lost 6 bases. This CDR3 is CASSLGIPGQVGFQPQHF. Here the CDR3 DNA reads TGTGCCAGCAGTTTAGGGATACCCGGACAGGTGGGGTTTCAGCCCCAGCATTTT.

This chain joins TRBV6-5 and TRBJ1-6; D unresolved. CDR1 is MNHEY and CDR2 is SVGAGI in the germline V gene. The V and J ends lost 6 bases and 7 bases respectively, with 10 bases between them. The length of the CDR3 is 13 residues. This CDR3 reads CASSLGPNSPLHF. The CDR3 DNA is TGTGCCAGCAGCTTAGGCCCAAATTCACCCCTCCACTTT.

The rearrangement joins TRBV19 to TRBJ2-5, with 13 bases matching TRBD2. Near its end, the DNA agrees better with TRBJ2-1, so the J call may be wrong. CDR1 is LNHDA and CDR2 is SQIVND in the germline V gene (reference sequence). The CDR3 is 15 amino acids. CDR3 region: CASKRTSGSFDEQFF. CDR3 DNA sequence: TGTGCCAGTAAAAGGACTAGCGGGAGTTTCGATGAGCAGTTCTTC.

This clonotype was seen only a few times. This chain links TRBV5-1 with TRBJ2-5; no reliable D call. This CDR3 has 13 amino acids. Germline CDR1 is SGHRS and CDR2 is YFSETQ. The V gene lost 3 bases and the J gene lost 7 bases, with 13 bases spanning the gap. The chain's CDR3 is CASSSEPLLTQYF. In nucleotides, the CDR3 is TGCGCCAGCAGCTCCGAACCTTTGTTGACCCAGTACTTC.

J is TRBJ2-5 and V is TRBV27; D unresolved. V shed 0 bases and J shed 5 bases, with 7 bases lying between them. The CDR3 is 13 amino acids. Germline CDR1 is MNHEY and CDR2 is SMNVEV (reference sequence). In DNA, the CDR3 is TGTGCCAGCAGTTTATCGGGCCGGGAGACCCAGTACTTC. This translates into CASSLSGRETQYF.

V is TRBV7-9 and J is TRBJ2-1, with D uncertain. With 8 bases removed from V and 0 bases from J, the gap between germline ends came to 8 bases. The CDR3 loop spans 13 amino acids. The germline V gene has CDR1 SEHNR and CDR2 FQNEAQ (reference sequence). CDR3 in DNA: TGTGCCAGCCAAGAGAGCTCCTACAATGAGCAGTTCTTC. Translation: CASQESSYNEQFF.

This chain uses TRBV19 with TRBJ2-5; TRBD1 matches at 7 bases. The CDR3 spans 14 residues. Germline CDR1 is LNHDA and CDR2 is SQIVND (reference sequence). The V segment lost 5 bases and the J segment 5 bases; nucleotides outside the gene matches: 8. CDR3 amino acids: CASSSPTGRETQYF. The CDR3 DNA reads as TGTGCCAGTAGTTCCCCGACAGGGCGTGAGACCCAGTACTTC.

About this clonotype: One end of the junction does not line up with germline, which may come from a read error. The rearrangement links TRBV19 to TRBJ2-3; 11 nucleotides align to TRBD2. From germline, CDR1 is LNHDA and CDR2 SQIVND (reference sequence). This CDR3 has 14 amino acids. CDR3 nucleotides: TGTGCCAGTAGTTCTAGCGGGAGGCCAGATACGCTGTATTTT. This encodes CASSSSGRPDTLYF.

This clonotype was recorded a few times. The chain employs TRBV6-5 and TRBJ1-5, with 9 nucleotides matching TRBD1. This CDR3 spans 17 amino acids. The V segment lost 0 bases and the J segment 5 bases; nucleotides outside the gene matches: 8. The germline V gene encodes CDR1 MNHEY and CDR2 SVGAGI. CDR3 in DNA: TGTGCCAGCAGTTACTCAAAGGGGACAGGGATCGATCAGCCCCAGCATTTT. Translated, it gives CASSYSKGTGIDQPQHF.

V is TRBV10-3 and J is TRBJ1-2; 9 nucleotides line up with TRBD1. V shed 0 bases, J shed 6 bases, and the junction held 5 bases outside the gene matches. Germline assignment: CDR1 ENHRY and CDR2 SYGVKD. The CDR3 loop spans 15 amino acids. The CDR3 is CAISESQGAMDGYTF. The CDR3 bases are TGTGCCATCAGTGAGTCACAGGGGGCGATGGATGGCTACACCTTC.

This clonotype was counted only a few times. The chain carries TRBV29-1 and TRBJ1-2; the D gene is possibly TRBD1 (6 bases). The CDR3 runs to 14 residues. V lost 4 bases and J lost 3, with 15 bases in between. CDR1 and CDR2 (germline): SQVTM, ANQGSEA. The CDR3 region has the DNA TGCAGCGTTGTGGGGGGGGGCGGCGACTATGGCTACACCTTC. Residues: CSVVGGGGDYGYTF.

The rearrangement joins TRBV5-4 to TRBJ1-1; the D gene is possibly TRBD1 (5 bases). This CDR3 contains 15 residues. V lost 2 bases and J lost 1, with 12 bases in between. Germline V lookup: CDR1 SGHNT, CDR2 YYREEE (reference sequence). The CDR3 here is CASSFPNGQNTEAFF. The CDR3 coding sequence is TGTGCCAGCAGCTTTCCGAACGGACAGAACACTGAAGCTTTCTTT.

The chain couples TRBV7-2 to TRBJ2-3; a possible D gene is TRBD1 (5 bases). V was trimmed by 5 bases and J by 4 bases, leaving 7 bases between them. This CDR3 is built from 12 residues. CDR1 SGHTA and CDR2 FQGNSA come from the germline V gene. Here the CDR3 DNA reads TGTGCCAGCAGCACGACAGCAGATACGCAGTATTTT. Translated, it gives CASSTTADTQYF.

The chain combines TRBV5-1 with TRBJ1-4; unclear D gene. The CDR3 totals 15 residues. Deletions cut 0 bases from V and 8 bases from J, with 14 bases between. CDR1 is SGHRS and CDR2 is YFSETQ in the germline V gene. This CDR3 reads CASSLESIKEEKLFF. CDR3 nucleotide sequence: TGCGCCAGCAGCTTGGAGTCCATAAAGGAGGAAAAACTGTTTTTT.

Relative to its sample, this clonotype is medium-sized. This rearrangement joins TRBV29-1 to TRBJ2-5; D possibly corresponds to TRBD1 (5 bases). CDR1 SQVTM and CDR2 ANQGSEA come from the germline V gene. This CDR3 region has 15 residues. Trimming stripped 4 bases from V and 5 bases from J, with 20 bases between. The CDR3 protein is CSVVGQGLGMETQYF. The CDR3, as DNA: TGCAGCGTTGTAGGGCAGGGCCTTGGTATGGAGACCCAGTACTTC.

This chain connects TRBV6-5 to TRBJ1-2, with a tentative D call TRBD1 (6 bases). V lost 5 bases, J lost 7 bases, and 14 bases lay in between. Germline lookup yields CDR1 MNHEY and CDR2 SVGAGI. The CDR3 is 13 residues long. The CDR3 DNA reads TGTGCCAGCAGTCAGGGGCCCCGGGGTGGCTACACCTTC. Protein product: CASSQGPRGGYTF.

The chain joins TRBV9 to TRBJ1-4; D not resolved. Per the germline V gene, CDR1 is SGDLS and CDR2 is YYNGEE. The CDR3 runs to 14 residues. Trimming cost V 0 bases and J 8 bases, with 11 bases left between them. Here the CDR3 DNA reads TGTGCCAGCAGCGTAGGGCAGGAAGGGGAAAAACTGTTTTTT. Encoded protein: CASSVGQEGEKLFF.

The rearrangement links TRBV14 to TRBJ2-3, with a weak D call TRBD1 (5 bases). Deletions cut 1 base from V and 2 bases from J, with 10 bases between. In germline, CDR1 is SGHDN, CDR2 FVKESK. This CDR3 region has 15 residues. CDR3 nucleotide sequence: TGTGCCAGCAGCCAAGTCCAGACAGTCACAGATACGCAGTATTTT. Its protein is CASSQVQTVTDTQYF.

By sample share, this clonotype is medium-sized. The chain is built from TRBV5-6 and TRBJ2-7, with D possibly TRBD1 on 5 matching bases. The CDR3 has 16 residues. Trimming pared 0 bases from V and 0 bases from J, leaving 13 bases between. The germline V gene encodes CDR1 SGHDT and CDR2 YYEEEE. The CDR3 DNA is TGTGCCAGCAGCTTGGGACCAGACAGAACCTCCTACGAGCAGTACTTC. This sequence encodes CASSLGPDRTSYEQYF.

This sequence joins TRBV19 and TRBJ2-7; 7 bases align to TRBD2. The CDR3 totals 13 residues. CDR1 and CDR2 from the germline V gene are LNHDA and SQIVND (reference sequence). Unmatched junction bases numbered 9, after V lost 5 bases and J lost 8 bases. The CDR3 DNA follows: TGTGCCAGTAGTCCCGGGGGGTTTGTCAAGCAGTACTTC. Its translation: CASSPGGFVKQYF.